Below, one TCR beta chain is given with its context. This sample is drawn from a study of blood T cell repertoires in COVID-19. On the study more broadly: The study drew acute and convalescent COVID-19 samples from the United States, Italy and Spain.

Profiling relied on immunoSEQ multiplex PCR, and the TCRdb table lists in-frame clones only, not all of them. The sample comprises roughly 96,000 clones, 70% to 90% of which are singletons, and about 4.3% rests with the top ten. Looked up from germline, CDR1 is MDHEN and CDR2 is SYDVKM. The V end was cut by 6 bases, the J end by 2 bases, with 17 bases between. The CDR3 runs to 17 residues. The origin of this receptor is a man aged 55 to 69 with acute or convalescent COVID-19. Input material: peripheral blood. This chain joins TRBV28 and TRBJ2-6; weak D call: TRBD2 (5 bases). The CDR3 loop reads CASSPFGMGPGANVLTF. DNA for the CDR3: TGTGCCAGCAGCCCCTTCGGGATGGGTCCTGGGGCCAACGTCCTGACTTTC.